The rows below give T cell receptor beta chains drawn from one sample of a study of T cells after posttransplantation cyclophosphamide. Assay used: immunoSEQ multiplex PCR; TCRdb lists only in-frame clones, some missing. Of about 28,000 clones in the sample, just over 85% were seen once. The sample consisted of PBMCs. The receptors come from a man in his fifties. CDR3s include the opening cysteine and the closing phenylalanine or tryptophan. Each record gives: D gene, V gene, clone size, J gene, CDR3 protein, CDR3 DNA. The D gene is left open where the match is weak. Where a row states a size, it is once, few, many or the class of an expanded clone; other rows omit it.

D gene: NA; V gene: TRBV7-3; clone size: NA; J gene: TRBJ2-7; CDR3 protein: CASSLNKDYEQYF; CDR3 DNA: TGTGCCAGCAGCTTAAACAAAGACTACGAGCAGTACTTC
D gene: TRBD1; V gene: TRBV6-1; clone size: NA; J gene: TRBJ1-1; CDR3 protein: CATLRQGSAEAFF; CDR3 DNA: TGTGCCACCCTTCGACAGGGTAGTGCTGAAGCTTTCTTT
D gene: NA; V gene: TRBV11-2; clone size: NA; J gene: TRBJ1-2; CDR3 protein: CASSPLDRFYGYTF; CDR3 DNA: TGTGCCAGCAGCCCCTTAGACAGGTTCTATGGCTACACCTTC
D gene: TRBD2; V gene: TRBV5-1; clone size: NA; J gene: TRBJ2-4; CDR3 protein: CASSLLSSGRTKNIQYF; CDR3 DNA: TGCGCCAGCAGCTTGTTGTCCAGCGGGAGGACCAAAAACATTCAGTACTTC
D gene: NA; V gene: TRBV4-2; clone size: NA; J gene: TRBJ1-5; CDR3 protein: CASSPERGGNQPQHF; CDR3 DNA: TGTGCCAGCAGCCCCGAAAGAGGGGGAAATCAGCCCCAGCATTTT
D gene: TRBD1; V gene: TRBV6-1; clone size: NA; J gene: TRBJ1-5; CDR3 protein: CAGRGQGDQPQHF; CDR3 DNA: TGTGCCGGCCGTGGACAGGGCGATCAGCCCCAGCATTTT
D gene: NA; V gene: TRBV28; clone size: NA; J gene: TRBJ1-1; CDR3 protein: CASSIRGGTEAFF; CDR3 DNA: TGTGCCAGCAGTATTAGGGGCGGCACTGAAGCTTTCTTT
D gene: NA; V gene: TRBV2; clone size: NA; J gene: TRBJ1-4; CDR3 protein: CASAMTDQNEKLFF; CDR3 DNA: TGTGCCAGCGCAATGACAGACCAAAATGAAAAACTGTTTTTT
D gene: NA; V gene: TRBV6-5; clone size: NA; J gene: TRBJ2-7; CDR3 protein: CASTQWEGGRYEQYF; CDR3 DNA: TGTGCCAGCACCCAATGGGAGGGGGGACGCTACGAGCAGTACTTC
D gene: NA; V gene: TRBV27; clone size: NA; J gene: TRBJ1-1; CDR3 protein: CASSWGGNTEAFF; CDR3 DNA: TGTGCCAGCAGTTGGGGGGGCAACACTGAAGCTTTCTTT
D gene: NA; V gene: TRBV9; clone size: NA; J gene: TRBJ1-2; CDR3 protein: CASSVDGGSNYGYTF; CDR3 DNA: TGTGCCAGCAGCGTAGACGGGGGGAGCAACTATGGCTACACCTTC
D gene: TRBD1; V gene: TRBV11-2; clone size: NA; J gene: TRBJ2-7; CDR3 protein: CASSLDRGGYEQYF; CDR3 DNA: TGTGCCAGCAGCCTGGACAGGGGCGGCTACGAGCAGTACTTC
D gene: NA; V gene: TRBV4-3; clone size: NA; J gene: TRBJ1-6; CDR3 protein: CASSQEDSRNSPLHF; CDR3 DNA: TGCGCCAGCAGCCAAGAGGACAGCCGTAATTCACCCCTCCACTTT
D gene: NA; V gene: TRBV6-5; clone size: once; J gene: TRBJ1-1; CDR3 protein: CASSYGRGSTEAFF; CDR3 DNA: TGTGCCAGCAGTTACGGCAGGGGAAGCACTGAAGCTTTCTTT
D gene: NA; V gene: TRBV28; clone size: NA; J gene: TRBJ1-1; CDR3 protein: CASSLQGGKAFF; CDR3 DNA: TGTGCCAGCAGTTTACAGGGAGGGAAAGCTTTCTTT
D gene: NA; V gene: TRBV10-3; clone size: NA; J gene: TRBJ2-5; CDR3 protein: CAISESSGNGETQYF; CDR3 DNA: TGTGCCATCAGTGAGTCGAGCGGAAACGGGGAGACCCAGTACTTC
D gene: TRBD2; V gene: TRBV5-5; clone size: NA; J gene: TRBJ2-7; CDR3 protein: CASSLRSGGTIYEQYF; CDR3 DNA: TGTGCCAGCAGCTTGAGGAGCGGGGGGACGATCTACGAGCAGTACTTC
D gene: NA; V gene: TRBV5-1; clone size: once; J gene: TRBJ1-1; CDR3 protein: CASSSGTLNTEAFF; CDR3 DNA: TGCGCCAGCAGCTCCGGGACACTTAACACTGAAGCTTTCTTT
D gene: TRBD2; V gene: TRBV4-2; clone size: NA; J gene: TRBJ2-5; CDR3 protein: CASSTTSGGGETQYF; CDR3 DNA: TGTGCCAGCAGCACGACTAGCGGGGGGGGAGAGACCCAGTACTTC
D gene: NA; V gene: TRBV10-3; clone size: NA; J gene: TRBJ1-2; CDR3 protein: CAISADRSLNYGYTF; CDR3 DNA: TGTGCCATCAGTGCAGACAGGTCCCTTAACTATGGCTACACCTTC
D gene: NA; V gene: TRBV19; clone size: NA; J gene: TRBJ2-5; CDR3 protein: CASSPTGQETQYF; CDR3 DNA: TGTGCCAGTAGTCCCACAGGGCAAGAGACCCAGTACTTC
D gene: NA; V gene: TRBV5-1; clone size: NA; J gene: TRBJ1-2; CDR3 protein: CASRQANYGYTF; CDR3 DNA: TGCGCCAGCCGACAGGCGAACTATGGCTACACCTTC
D gene: NA; V gene: TRBV18; clone size: NA; J gene: TRBJ2-7; CDR3 protein: CASSPRKQSYEQYF; CDR3 DNA: TGTGCCAGCTCACCACGAAAACAGTCCTACGAGCAGTACTTC
D gene: NA; V gene: TRBV5-6; clone size: NA; J gene: TRBJ2-7; CDR3 protein: CASSLVSNGEQYF; CDR3 DNA: TGTGCCAGCAGCTTGGTCTCTAACGGGGAGCAGTACTTC
D gene: NA; V gene: TRBV7-9; clone size: NA; J gene: TRBJ1-1; CDR3 protein: CASSRGWDTEAFF; CDR3 DNA: TGTGCCAGCAGCCGCGGATGGGACACTGAAGCTTTCTTT
D gene: TRBD1; V gene: TRBV7-9; clone size: NA; J gene: TRBJ1-2; CDR3 protein: CASIDNRGGNYGYTF; CDR3 DNA: TGTGCCAGCATCGATAACAGGGGGGGAAACTATGGCTACACCTTC
D gene: NA; V gene: TRBV19; clone size: NA; J gene: TRBJ1-2; CDR3 protein: CASSDPGGYGYTF; CDR3 DNA: TGTGCCAGTAGTGACCCAGGAGGGTATGGCTACACCTTC
D gene: TRBD1; V gene: TRBV5-4; clone size: NA; J gene: TRBJ1-4; CDR3 protein: CASSLRDSQKLFF; CDR3 DNA: TGTGCCAGCAGCTTGCGGGACAGTCAAAAACTGTTTTTT
D gene: TRBD1; V gene: TRBV4-1; clone size: NA; J gene: TRBJ1-1; CDR3 protein: CASSQEGGTGGWNTEAFF; CDR3 DNA: TGCGCCAGCAGCCAAGAGGGGGGGACAGGGGGCTGGAACACTGAAGCTTTCTTT
D gene: NA; V gene: TRBV5-6; clone size: NA; J gene: TRBJ1-6; CDR3 protein: CASSLDENYNSPLHF; CDR3 DNA: TGTGCCAGCAGCTTGGATGAGAACTATAATTCACCCCTCCACTTT
D gene: NA; V gene: TRBV19; clone size: NA; J gene: TRBJ1-1; CDR3 protein: CASRPRVAAGNTEAFF; CDR3 DNA: TGTGCCAGTAGACCCCGAGTTGCGGCGGGAAACACTGAAGCTTTCTTT
D gene: TRBD2; V gene: TRBV6-6; clone size: NA; J gene: TRBJ2-7; CDR3 protein: CASSYGTTYEQYF; CDR3 DNA: TGTGCCAGCAGTTATGGGACTACTTACGAGCAGTACTTC
D gene: NA; V gene: TRBV5-6; clone size: NA; J gene: TRBJ1-2; CDR3 protein: CASRYGTTNYGYTF; CDR3 DNA: TGTGCCAGCAGATACGGGACAACAAACTATGGCTACACCTTC
D gene: NA; V gene: TRBV5-4; clone size: NA; J gene: TRBJ2-7; CDR3 protein: CASSSQGGPYEQYF; CDR3 DNA: TGTGCCAGCAGCTCTCAGGGAGGCCCCTACGAGCAGTACTTC
D gene: NA; V gene: TRBV5-1; clone size: NA; J gene: TRBJ2-1; CDR3 protein: CASSLWQSSGNEQFF; CDR3 DNA: TGCGCCAGCAGCTTGTGGCAGTCCTCGGGCAATGAGCAGTTCTTC
D gene: NA; V gene: TRBV18; clone size: NA; J gene: TRBJ1-3; CDR3 protein: CASEASSGNTIYF; CDR3 DNA: TGTGCCAGCGAGGCCAGCTCTGGAAACACCATATATTTT
D gene: NA; V gene: TRBV29-1; clone size: NA; J gene: TRBJ1-4; CDR3 protein: CSVGGTNEKLFF; CDR3 DNA: TGCAGCGTTGGAGGGACTAATGAAAAACTGTTTTTT
D gene: NA; V gene: TRBV30; clone size: NA; J gene: TRBJ2-2; CDR3 protein: CAWSGTNTGELFF; CDR3 DNA: TGTGCCTGGAGTGGAACTAACACCGGGGAGCTGTTTTTT